What follows are 25 T cell receptor beta chains derived from one specimen sequenced in a study of early stage breast cancer tumors listed by TCRdb under 2017. Library generation was performed with the immunoSEQ multiplex PCR assay. TCRdb provides this immuneACCESS table in a form limited to in-frame rearrangements. Some clones are lacking; in checked studies, under half of them reflect an unresolved V gene, and why the rest are absent is not known. This sample holds 70,000 or so clones; over 80% were observed only once. The ten largest clones represent about 4.4% of the sample. Material for sequencing was blood. These receptors were collected from a person aged 35 to 50 with breast cancer.

This sequence joins TRBV29-1 and TRBJ2-3; 10 bases are a match to TRBD2. Germline V lookup: CDR1 SQVTM, CDR2 ANQGSEA. The CDR3 runs 14 residues. V gave up 7 bases and J gave up 4 bases; unmatched junction bases: 8. CDR3 sequence reads: CSAPPSGSADTQYF. CDR3 DNA: TGCAGCGCTCCACCTAGCGGGAGTGCAGATACGCAGTATTTT.

The chain has TRBV30 and TRBJ1-1; D is unclear. V was shortened by 0 bases and J by 6 bases, with 8 bases between the two germline ends. The CDR3 runs 12 residues. The germline V gene has CDR1 GTSNPN and CDR2 SVGIG (reference sequence). Here the CDR3 reads CAWSVLNPEAFF. Here the CDR3 DNA reads TGTGCCTGGAGTGTACTAAATCCTGAAGCTTTCTTT. The full variable domain, completed using reference TRBV30 and TRBJ1-1, is SQTIHQWPATLVQPVGSPLSLECTVEGTSNPNLYWYRQAAGRGLQLLFYSVGIGQISSEVPQNLSASRPQDRQFILSSKKLLLSDSGFYLCAWSVLNPEAFFGQGTRLTVV.

This chain uses TRBV6-1 with TRBJ2-1; D is perhaps TRBD2 (6 bases). V lost 2 bases and J lost 3, with 11 bases in between. The CDR3 has 15 amino acids. Germline V CDR1 and CDR2: MNHNS, SASEGT. CDR3 region: CASSERPGDYNEQFF. CDR3 nucleotides: TGTGCCAGCAGTGAACGTCCGGGGGACTACAATGAGCAGTTCTTC.

The rearrangement uses TRBV11-2 and TRBJ1-4; D possibly corresponds to TRBD1 (6 bases). Germline lookup yields CDR1 SGHAT and CDR2 FQNNGV. The CDR3 loop spans 16 amino acids. V gave up 3 bases and J gave up 4 bases, with 15 bases separating them. The CDR3, as DNA: TGTGCCAGCAGCTTCCCCCCCGGCAGGGGTAATGAAAAACTGTTTTTT. Protein: CASSFPPGRGNEKLFF.

V usage is TRBV6-7 and J usage is TRBJ2-1, with 9 bases identical to TRBD1. TRBV6-7 is known as an ORF, though its function is uncertain. With V trimmed by 2 bases and J by 4 bases, 9 bases remained unmatched. The CDR3 covers 17 residues. The CDR3 DNA sequence: TGTGCCAGCAGTTACCCCTGGGACAGGGAGTTGTACAATGAGCAGTTCTTC. The encoded protein is CASSYPWDRELYNEQFF.

V gene TRBV6-5 combines with J gene TRBJ2-5, with D possibly TRBD2 on 6 matching bases. Germline CDR1 is MNHEY and CDR2 is SVGAGI. Trimming removed 0 bases from V and 5 bases from J, with 13 bases in between. The CDR3 is 15 residues long. In nucleotides, the CDR3 is TGTGCCAGCAGTTACTCGCGGGGTTCGGGCGAGACCCAGTACTTC. This encodes CASSYSRGSGETQYF.

V gene TRBV2 combines with J gene TRBJ1-5; D is possibly TRBD1 (5 bases). Germline V gives CDR1 SNHLY, CDR2 FYNNEI. The length of the CDR3 is 16 residues. V lost 1 base and J 2 bases, leaving 12 bases between the germline ends. In DNA, the CDR3 is TGTGCCAGCAGTGAAGAAGAAGGGGTCGGCAATCAGCCCCAGCATTTT. This translates into CASSEEEGVGNQPQHF.

This clone appeared once. The J gene is TRBJ1-2, the V gene TRBV10-3; D possibly corresponds to TRBD1 (5 bases). The CDR3 is 15 residues long. Germline CDR1 ENHRY, CDR2 SYGVKD. Trimming stripped 4 bases from V and 2 bases from J, with 14 bases between. The CDR3 DNA reads TGTGCCATCAGTGGCCTGGACACAGAGAACTATGGCTACACCTTC. Amino acids: CAISGLDTENYGYTF.

V usage is TRBV28 and J usage is TRBJ1-4; D is unresolved. The germline CDR1 and CDR2 sequences are MDHEN and SYDVKM. CDR3 size: 15 residues. V gave up 6 bases and J gave up 8 bases, with 19 bases separating them. DNA of the CDR3: TGTGCCAGCAGCCCCGTTGGAGGAGGACGCGAAAAACTGTTTTTT. It yields the protein CASSPVGGGREKLFF.

The chain combines TRBV5-4 with TRBJ2-2; 14 bases fit TRBD2. Germline V lookup: CDR1 SGHNT, CDR2 YYREEE (reference sequence). CDR3 length: 20 amino acids. V trimming: 3 bases; J trimming: 0 bases; junction bases outside the gene matches: 10. The CDR3 nucleotides read TGTGCCAGCAGCTGGTACGCCGGGACTAGCGGGAGACCGAACACCGGGGAGCTGTTTTTT. It codes for CASSWYAGTSGRPNTGELFF.

The V gene is TRBV6-5, the J gene TRBJ1-5; tentative D call: TRBD1 (5 bases). The V gene lost 5 bases and the J gene lost 3 bases, with 8 bases spanning the gap. Germline assignment: CDR1 MNHEY and CDR2 SVGAGI. This CDR3 is 13 amino acids long. The CDR3 region is CASSSRDNQPQHF. For the CDR3, the DNA is TGTGCCAGCAGTAGCAGGGACAATCAGCCCCAGCATTTT.

The chain has TRBV19 and TRBJ1-5; D gene unclear. The CDR3 loop spans 14 amino acids. CDR1 and CDR2 from the germline V gene are LNHDA and SQIVND (reference sequence). V shed 3 bases and J shed 4 bases, with 10 bases lying between them. CDR3 coding DNA: TGTGCCAGTAGTATCTGGCGGTCTAATCAGCCCCAGCATTTT. It encodes CASSIWRSNQPQHF. The whole variable domain, filled in from reference TRBV19 and TRBJ1-5, reads DGGITQSPKYLFRKEGQNVTLSCEQNLNHDAMYWYRQDPGQGLRLIYYSQIVNDFQKGDIAEGYSVSREKKESFPLTVTSAQKNPTAFYLCASSIWRSNQPQHFGDGTRLSIL.

This chain connects TRBV29-1 to TRBJ2-5; a weak D match, TRBD1 (6 bases). The CDR3 has 18 amino acids. Germline V gene sequence: CDR1 SQVTM, CDR2 ANQGSEA. V was clipped by 0 bases and J by 1 base, with 21 bases between them. CDR3 region: CSVEDRQGTYPIQETQYF. The CDR3 region has the DNA TGCAGCGTTGAAGATAGGCAGGGGACCTACCCCATCCAAGAGACCCAGTACTTC.

This clone was counted between two and nine times. The chain joins TRBV7-6 to TRBJ2-2; 8 bases agree with TRBD1. V lost 1 base, J lost 5 bases, and 0 bases stayed unmatched. This CDR3 has 14 amino acids. Germline V CDR1 and CDR2: SGHVS, FNYEAQ. The DNA for the CDR3 is TGTGCCAGCAGCTTAGGACAGGGGACCGGGGAGCTGTTTTTT. This gives the protein CASSLGQGTGELFF.

The chain uses TRBV11-2 and TRBJ1-5, with 8 positions matching TRBD1. Germline V CDR1 and CDR2: SGHAT, FQNNGV. The V gene end was trimmed by 1 base and the J gene end by 0 bases; junction bases not matched to a gene: 2. The CDR3 consists of 16 residues. The CDR3 sequence: CASSLGQGYSNQPQHF. Written as DNA, the CDR3 is TGTGCCAGCAGCTTAGGACAGGGGTATAGCAATCAGCCCCAGCATTTT.

The chain recombines TRBV19 with TRBJ1-2; D remains unclear. This CDR3 comprises 12 residues. Germline CDR1 LNHDA, CDR2 SQIVND (reference sequence). Trimming took 10 bases from V and 4 from J, leaving 13 bases between them. The CDR3 here is CAIYSAGYGYTF. In DNA form, the CDR3 reads TGTGCCATTTACTCGGCGGGCTATGGCTACACCTTC.

The J gene is TRBJ2-3, the V gene TRBV2; TRBD2 agrees at 12 bases. The CDR3 is 16 residues long. CDR1 and CDR2 from the germline V gene are SNHLY and FYNNEI. The trim removed 3 bases at V and 8 bases at J, leaving 9 bases unmatched. CDR3 coding DNA: TGTGCCAGCAGTGAGGAACTAGCGGGGGGACGGGGTACGCAGTATTTT. The encoded protein is CASSEELAGGRGTQYF.

V gene TRBV9 combines with J gene TRBJ2-5; TRBD2 is a possible D gene (6 bases). V was shortened by 4 bases and J by 2 bases, with 12 bases between the two germline ends. The germline V gene has CDR1 SGDLS and CDR2 YYNGEE. The CDR3 sequence is 14 residues long. For the CDR3, the DNA is TGTGCCAGCAGCCCTGGGGGGAGTCAAGAGACCCAGTACTTC. This codes for CASSPGGSQETQYF.

V gene TRBV7-9 combines with J gene TRBJ1-2, with D possibly matching TRBD1 (5 bases). With 5 bases removed from V and 0 bases from J, the gap between germline ends came to 10 bases. Germline loops: CDR1 SEHNR, CDR2 FQNEAQ (reference sequence). The length of the CDR3 is 14 residues. DNA for the CDR3: TGTGCCAGCAGCCCCGGGGGAGCTAACTATGGCTACACCTTC. Translated: CASSPGGANYGYTF.

The chain is built from TRBV5-1 and TRBJ2-4; TRBD2 agrees at 16 bases. V lost 3 bases to trimming and J lost 4 bases; unmatched junction nucleotides: 13. CDR3 length equals 20 residues. Germline CDR1 SGHRS, CDR2 YFSETQ. CDR3 coding DNA: TGCGCCAGCAGCTCGAACGAAGGGACTAGCGGGAGGGGGGGAAAAAACATTCAGTACTTC. Translation: CASSSNEGTSGRGGKNIQYF. The variable domain in full, completed from reference TRBV5-1 and TRBJ2-4, reads KAGVTQTPRYLIKTRGQQVTLSCSPISGHRSVSWYQQTPGQGLQFLFEYFSETQRNKGNFPGRFSGRQFSNSRSEMNVSTLELGDSALYLCASSSNEGTSGRGGKNIQYFGAGTRLSVL.

This chain connects TRBV7-2 to TRBJ2-1; D remains unclear. The CDR3 covers 13 residues. The V gene lost 1 base and the J gene lost 7 bases, with 8 bases spanning the gap. CDR1 is SGHTA, CDR2 FQGNSA, per germline. The CDR3 DNA reads TGTGCCAGCAGCTTAGAGCTCTTGAATGAGCAGTTCTTC. Translating gives CASSLELLNEQFF.

This rearrangement joins TRBV6-5 to TRBJ2-4, with no clear D. This CDR3 comprises 11 residues. Trimming left V 2 bases short and J 13 bases short, with 9 bases between. Germline CDR1 MNHEY, CDR2 SVGAGI. Here the CDR3 reads CASSYEALQYF. CDR3 sequence (DNA): TGTGCCAGCAGTTACGAGGCTCTACAGTACTTC.

The chain joins TRBV29-1 to TRBJ2-5, with 13 bases lining up with TRBD2. V lost 1 base, J lost 1 base, and 3 bases stayed unmatched. Looked up from germline, CDR1 is SQVTM and CDR2 is ANQGSEA. CDR3 size: 16 residues. CDR3 nucleotides: TGCAGCGTTGAAGGGGGACTAGCGGGGATCCAAGAGACCCAGTACTTC. This codes for CSVEGGLAGIQETQYF.

The chain combines TRBV9 with TRBJ2-5; 7 nucleotides agree with TRBD1. Per the germline V gene, CDR1 is SGDLS and CDR2 is YYNGEE. This CDR3 is 14 amino acids long. With V trimmed by 3 bases and J by 7 bases, 9 bases remained unmatched. The DNA for the CDR3 is TGTGCCAGCAGCGAAGGGACAGTTGGGGGGACCCAGTACTTC. Its protein is CASSEGTVGGTQYF.

The CDR3 sequence: CASSSRQASSTDTQYF. CDR3 in DNA: TGTGCCAGCAGCTCGCGACAGGCTTCTAGCACAGATACGCAGTATTTT. The chain carries TRBV5-8 and TRBJ2-3; D is perhaps TRBD1 (6 bases). This CDR3 comprises 16 residues. The V end was cut by 3 bases, the J end by 0 bases, with 14 bases between. The V gene's germline CDR1 is SGHTS and CDR2 YDEGEE.